A selection of T cell receptor beta chains follows, all from one sample in a study of T cell responses to AZD1222 COVID-19 vaccine. TCRdb's copy holds only in-frame clones and misses some; the assay was immunoSEQ multiplex PCR. There are some 150,000 clones in the sample; over 75% occur only once, and about 5% lies in the top ten. Here the sequenced sample was peripheral blood, taken 28 days after the second dose of the MenACWY control vaccine. The receptors come from an adult who received the MenACWY meningococcal vaccine as a control. CDR3s include the opening cysteine and the closing phenylalanine or tryptophan. The D gene is left open where the match is weak. Size tells how often a clone was seen (once, few, many) or the class of an expanded clone, and some rows leave it out.

v_call: TRBV5-6; j_call: TRBJ2-5; d_call: .; clone_size: .; cdr3_aa: CASSPEGGSTQYF; cdr3_nt: TGTGCCAGCAGTCCTGAAGGCGGATCGACCCAGTACTTC
v_call: TRBV4-3; j_call: TRBJ1-1; d_call: .; clone_size: .; cdr3_aa: CASSQDTSLNTEAFF; cdr3_nt: TGCGCCAGCAGCCAAGATACGTCACTGAACACTGAAGCTTTCTTT
v_call: TRBV27; j_call: TRBJ1-2; d_call: TRBD1; clone_size: .; cdr3_aa: CASSPKGAEGYTF; cdr3_nt: TGTGCCAGCAGTCCAAAGGGGGCGGAGGGCTACACCTTC
v_call: TRBV9; j_call: TRBJ1-5; d_call: .; clone_size: .; cdr3_aa: CASSPGGGDQPQHF; cdr3_nt: TGTGCCAGCAGCCCAGGAGGGGGGGATCAGCCCCAGCATTTT
v_call: TRBV28; j_call: TRBJ1-1; d_call: TRBD1; clone_size: .; cdr3_aa: CASCPGQYTEAFF; cdr3_nt: TGTGCCAGCTGTCCGGGACAGTACACTGAAGCTTTCTTT
v_call: TRBV30; j_call: TRBJ1-1; d_call: .; clone_size: .; cdr3_aa: CAWNAGNTEAFF; cdr3_nt: TGTGCCTGGAACGCGGGGAACACTGAAGCTTTCTTT
v_call: TRBV4-2; j_call: TRBJ2-2; d_call: .; clone_size: .; cdr3_aa: CASSQVETVNTGELFF; cdr3_nt: TGTGCCAGCAGCCAAGTGGAGACTGTGAACACCGGGGAGCTGTTTTTT
v_call: TRBV3-1/TRBV3-2; j_call: TRBJ2-7; d_call: TRBD1; clone_size: .; cdr3_aa: CASSQDPRRGLAYEQYF; cdr3_nt: TGTGCCAGCAGCCAAGATCCCCGCAGGGGGCTAGCCTACGAGCAGTACTTC
v_call: TRBV19; j_call: TRBJ1-1; d_call: .; clone_size: .; cdr3_aa: CASSLAHKGTEAFF; cdr3_nt: TGTGCCAGTAGTCTAGCCCATAAGGGCACTGAAGCTTTCTTT
v_call: TRBV7-2; j_call: TRBJ1-1; d_call: .; clone_size: .; cdr3_aa: CASSLRRPPNTEAFF; cdr3_nt: TGTGCCAGCAGCCTAAGGCGGCCGCCGAACACTGAAGCTTTCTTT
v_call: TRBV12-5; j_call: TRBJ2-5; d_call: .; clone_size: .; cdr3_aa: CASGLVPGTHQETQYF; cdr3_nt: TGTGCTAGTGGTTTGGTGCCCGGCACCCATCAAGAGACCCAGTACTTC
v_call: TRBV28; j_call: TRBJ1-1; d_call: TRBD1; clone_size: .; cdr3_aa: CASSFQTGGYTEAFF; cdr3_nt: TGTGCCAGCAGTTTTCAGACAGGGGGATATACTGAAGCTTTCTTT
v_call: TRBV27; j_call: TRBJ2-5; d_call: TRBD1; clone_size: .; cdr3_aa: CASSHGQVPETQYF; cdr3_nt: TGTGCCAGCAGTCACGGACAGGTCCCGGAGACCCAGTACTTC
v_call: TRBV4-3; j_call: TRBJ1-1; d_call: .; clone_size: .; cdr3_aa: CASSQELLAYSMNTEAFF; cdr3_nt: TGCGCCAGCAGCCAAGAACTCCTTGCCTACAGCATGAACACTGAAGCTTTCTTT
v_call: TRBV7-2; j_call: TRBJ2-1; d_call: TRBD1; clone_size: .; cdr3_aa: CASSRTGGISNRGEQFF; cdr3_nt: TGTGCCAGCAGCCGGACAGGGGGCATTTCGAATAGAGGGGAGCAGTTCTTC
v_call: TRBV20-1; j_call: TRBJ2-3; d_call: .; clone_size: .; cdr3_aa: CSASRMVVEDTQYF; cdr3_nt: TGCAGTGCTAGTCGTATGGTAGTGGAAGATACGCAGTATTTT
v_call: TRBV30; j_call: TRBJ2-7; d_call: .; clone_size: .; cdr3_aa: CAWSDPAIGQYF; cdr3_nt: TGTGCCTGGAGCGATCCGGCGATCGGGCAGTACTTC
v_call: TRBV5-4; j_call: TRBJ2-7; d_call: TRBD2; clone_size: once; cdr3_aa: CASSSGVTGGSYEQYF; cdr3_nt: TGTGCCAGCAGCTCTGGGGTAACCGGGGGGTCCTACGAGCAGTACTTC
v_call: TRBV7-3; j_call: TRBJ2-1; d_call: TRBD2; clone_size: .; cdr3_aa: CASSPSGTSNNEQFF; cdr3_nt: TGTGCCAGCAGCCCCTCGGGGACTAGCAACAATGAGCAGTTCTTC
v_call: TRBV5-5; j_call: TRBJ1-5; d_call: .; clone_size: .; cdr3_aa: CASSLRDGKDQPQHF; cdr3_nt: TGTGCCAGCAGCTTGCGGGACGGAAAAGATCAGCCCCAGCATTTT
v_call: TRBV4-2; j_call: TRBJ1-2; d_call: TRBD1; clone_size: .; cdr3_aa: CASSRTGRAYGYTF; cdr3_nt: TGTGCCAGCAGCCGGACAGGGAGGGCCTATGGCTACACCTTC
v_call: TRBV11-3; j_call: TRBJ2-7; d_call: TRBD2; clone_size: .; cdr3_aa: CASSPPVLAGSVYEQYF; cdr3_nt: TGTGCCAGCAGCCCCCCGGTACTAGCGGGATCTGTCTACGAGCAGTACTTC
v_call: TRBV2; j_call: TRBJ1-2; d_call: .; clone_size: .; cdr3_aa: CASRGLEGRSYTF; cdr3_nt: TGTGCCAGCAGGGGCTTGGAGGGTAGAAGCTACACCTTC
v_call: TRBV6-4; j_call: TRBJ2-3; d_call: TRBD2; clone_size: .; cdr3_aa: CASIVGLATDTQYF; cdr3_nt: TGTGCCAGCATTGTTGGACTAGCGACAGATACGCAGTATTTT
v_call: TRBV11-3; j_call: TRBJ1-2; d_call: TRBD1; clone_size: once; cdr3_aa: CASDDLGGGGYGYTF; cdr3_nt: TGTGCCAGCGATGACTTAGGAGGGGGCGGCTATGGCTACACCTTC
v_call: TRBV2; j_call: TRBJ2-7; d_call: .; clone_size: .; cdr3_aa: CASSDRGYEQYF; cdr3_nt: TGTGCCAGCAGTGATCGCGGCTACGAGCAGTACTTC
v_call: TRBV7-2; j_call: TRBJ1-6; d_call: TRBD1; clone_size: .; cdr3_aa: CASSLGRRQGSSPLHF; cdr3_nt: TGTGCCAGCAGCTTAGGGCGGAGACAGGGGTCTTCACCCCTCCACTTT
v_call: TRBV5-4; j_call: TRBJ1-1; d_call: .; clone_size: .; cdr3_aa: CASSLKGTPEAFF; cdr3_nt: TGTGCCAGCAGCTTGAAAGGGACCCCTGAAGCTTTCTTT
v_call: TRBV4-2; j_call: TRBJ2-7; d_call: TRBD2; clone_size: .; cdr3_aa: CASSQEGGLAGVVYEQYF; cdr3_nt: TGTGCCAGCAGCCAAGAAGGGGGACTAGCGGGAGTGGTTTACGAGCAGTACTTC
v_call: TRBV27; j_call: TRBJ2-3; d_call: .; clone_size: .; cdr3_aa: CASSSQWTTDTQYF; cdr3_nt: TGTGCCAGCTCGTCCCAGTGGACCACAGATACGCAGTATTTT
v_call: TRBV9; j_call: TRBJ2-1; d_call: TRBD2; clone_size: .; cdr3_aa: CASSVVAGNWGNEQFF; cdr3_nt: TGTGCCAGCAGCGTAGTAGCGGGAAACTGGGGGAATGAGCAGTTCTTC
v_call: TRBV28; j_call: TRBJ1-3; d_call: .; clone_size: few; cdr3_aa: CASSPAPYHLRGNTIYF; cdr3_nt: TGTGCCAGCAGCCCAGCCCCGTATCACTTGAGGGGAAACACCATATATTTT
v_call: TRBV7-2; j_call: TRBJ1-4; d_call: TRBD1; clone_size: .; cdr3_aa: CASSLRDRGSNEKLFF; cdr3_nt: TGTGCCAGCAGCTTAAGGGACAGGGGGTCCAATGAAAAACTGTTTTTT
v_call: TRBV28; j_call: TRBJ1-2; d_call: TRBD1; clone_size: .; cdr3_aa: CASSSTGQVQFGYTF; cdr3_nt: TGTGCCAGCAGTTCGACGGGACAGGTTCAGTTTGGCTACACCTTC
v_call: TRBV2; j_call: TRBJ1-2; d_call: TRBD1; clone_size: .; cdr3_aa: CASRRQGEGYGYTF; cdr3_nt: TGTGCCAGCAGAAGACAGGGGGAGGGCTATGGCTACACCTTC
v_call: TRBV5-5; j_call: TRBJ1-1; d_call: .; clone_size: .; cdr3_aa: CASSWGGREEAFF; cdr3_nt: TGTGCCAGCAGCTGGGGTGGGAGGGAAGAAGCTTTCTTT
v_call: TRBV9; j_call: TRBJ1-1; d_call: TRBD1; clone_size: .; cdr3_aa: CASSSESTGGIHTEAFF; cdr3_nt: TGTGCCAGCAGCTCCGAAAGTACAGGGGGCATCCACACTGAAGCTTTCTTT
v_call: TRBV18; j_call: TRBJ2-7; d_call: .; clone_size: .; cdr3_aa: CASSPPRGSYEQYF; cdr3_nt: TGTGCCAGCTCACCTCCCAGGGGCTCCTACGAGCAGTACTTC